This T cell receptor (beta chain) was documented in a study of regulatory T cells in long-lasting Graves disease. Study conclusions and caveats: Sharing of public clonotypes was greater in persistent patients (more than 2,500) than in new patients (roughly 970).

Only a few counts were recorded for this clonotype. Its specificity is not known. Arm-PCR of CDR3 regions and iRepertoire HTBI primers were the basis on which TCR beta libraries were built. TCRdb passed the multiplex PCR reads through MiXCR, listing each CDR3 protein once. The sample contains under 700,000 distinct CDR3 sequences, more than 15% of which appear only once. Time point noted: newly diagnosed GD, antithyroid drugs for less than 3 months. Scientists built the TCR library using RNA that was extracted from PBMCs. The CDR3 sequence is 13 residues long. The V gene lost 6 bases and the J gene lost 6 bases, with 11 bases spanning the gap. These data were also reused for a study on T cells in Graves' hyperthyroidism and ophthalmopathy. That paper notes: Diagnostic decisions used clinical symptoms, serum thyroxine and TRAb, thyroid ultrasound and orbital computed tomography. Within blood appeared most thyroid clonotypes that had expanded above 0.001.

The chain carries TRBV12-3 or TRBV12-4 and TRBJ2-2; D might be TRBD2 (5 bases). Sample: peripheral blood mononuclear cells (PBMCs), taken at new diagnosis, from a patient treated with antithyroid drugs. The clonotype comes from a woman aged 35-60 years with Graves disease. The CDR3 loop reads CASSPGLPGELFF. Here the CDR3 DNA reads TGTGCCAGCAGCCCCGGACTCCCCGGGGAGCTGTTTTTT.